Included here is one T cell receptor (beta chain) sequence, with context. The data derive from a study of Ad26.COV2.S vaccination and SARS-CoV-2 variants. Background on the study: The vaccine Ad26.COV2.S was put into the muscle once, or twice with 56 days between.

Sample treatment: some 20 received Ad26.COV2.S at low or high dose, single or two shots; about 5 received placebo; per-sample allocation not given. Samples came from day 63 after the first vaccine or placebo injection. The CDR3 totals 14 residues. The V end was cut by 1 base, the J end by 8 bases, with 9 bases between. Per germline, CDR1 SGHNT and CDR2 YENEEA. Libraries were prepared by immunoSEQ multiplex PCR; TCRdb keeps only in-frame clonotypes and omits some of them. The table lists 400,000 to 500,000 clones, around 87% of them singletons. This chain links TRBV11-3 with TRBJ1-6; D gene unclear. This TCR was sampled from a person between 18 and 60 years old who received the Ad26.COV2.S COVID-19 vaccine or a placebo. This specimen was peripheral blood, taken in a trial of Ad26.COV2.S vaccine versus placebo. The CDR3 DNA sequence: TGTGCCAGCAGCTTAGGCAGAGGAGATTCACCCCTCCACTTT. Translated: CASSLGRGDSPLHF. Based on the CDR3 plus reference TRBV11-3 and TRBJ1-6, the full variable domain is EAGVVQSPRYKIIEKKQPVAFWCNPISGHNTLYWYLQNLGQGPELLIRYENEEAVDDSQLPKDRFSAERLKGVDSTLKIQPAELGDSAVYLCASSLGRGDSPLHFGNGTRLTVT.